This TCR beta chain was sequenced for a study of T cells in Graves' hyperthyroidism and ophthalmopathy. V lost 0 bases, J lost 3 bases, and 13 bases lay in between. The CDR3 length is 15 residues. From germline, CDR1 is SGDLS and CDR2 YYNGEE. Fresh 10 ml peripheral blood yielded PBMCs. This clonotype was detected ten times or more. TCR beta CDR3 regions were amplified from RNA. The HTBI primer set was used in a first-round RT-PCR of the TCR CDR3. Via MiXCR, TCRdb re-called the multiplex PCR reads, giving one row per CDR3 protein. The data show about 300,000 distinct CDR3 sequences, about an eighth seen once.

The V and J genes are TRBV9 and TRBJ2-7; the D call may be TRBD1 or TRBD2 (6 bases each). The sequenced sample was blood. This TCR was sampled from a woman in her 30s with Graves' hyperthyroidism that later progressed to Graves' ophthalmopathy. In DNA, the CDR3 is TGTGCCAGCAGCGTAGAGAGCGGAGGGGGCTACGAGCAGTACTTC. Encoded protein: CASSVESGGGYEQYF.